The rows below give T cell receptor beta chains drawn from one sample of a study of shared T cell receptors in the human thymus. Clones were sequenced by immunoSEQ multiplex PCR, and TCRdb holds only the in-frame ones, with some missing. The repertoire consists of more than 300,000 clones, with more than 85% occurring once and the leading ten covering approximately 0.02%. Sequenced: thymocytes. The receptor set was obtained from a human donor. Both conserved end residues are part of each CDR3. D genes are given only for firm matches. Clone size is stated in some rows and not others, as once, few, many or a class when expanded.

CDR3 length | clone size | J gene | D gene | V gene | CDR3 protein
15 | NA | TRBJ1-1 | NA | TRBV27 | CASSSYRESTQVAFF
14 | NA | TRBJ1-1 | NA | TRBV7-2 | CASSRGGENTEAFF
13 | once | TRBJ2-7 | NA | TRBV10-3 | CATQGPAVYEQYF
19 | NA | TRBJ1-5 | TRBD1 | TRBV7-9 | CASSIYRGPKGHGNQPQHF
18 | NA | TRBJ1-6 | NA | TRBV27 | CASNNLRWGGGFNSPLHF
16 | NA | TRBJ2-7 | TRBD1 | TRBV27 | CASSFGTGGHSYEQYF
15 | NA | TRBJ2-7 | NA | TRBV10-3 | CAISPTGDTSYEQYF
11 | once | TRBJ1-2 | NA | TRBV28 | CASSATYGYTF
16 | NA | TRBJ2-1 | NA | TRBV21-1 | CASSDRDSSSYNEQFF
17 | NA | TRBJ2-3 | NA | TRBV5-4 | CASRLRGGEEGADTQYF
11 | NA | TRBJ1-1 | NA | TRBV29-1 | CSVPGRFEAFF
18 | NA | TRBJ1-1 | NA | TRBV7-2 | CASSLAPGLKKENTEAFF
15 | NA | TRBJ2-7 | NA | TRBV27 | CASSFPGRPAYEQYF
16 | NA | TRBJ1-2 | NA | TRBV6-1 | CASSEEFRGRSYGYTF
16 | once | TRBJ2-3 | NA | TRBV19 | CASSSVWGTSTDTQYF
19 | NA | TRBJ2-5 | TRBD2 | TRBV15 | CATSRGLRLAGGRGETQYF
16 | NA | TRBJ1-1 | NA | TRBV12-5 | CASARRKGELNTEAFF
17 | once | TRBJ2-4 | TRBD2 | TRBV30 | CAWRRLAGILAKNIQYF
14 | NA | TRBJ1-1 | NA | TRBV4-1 | CASSQRGRNTEAFF
18 | NA | TRBJ2-3 | NA | TRBV4-1 | CASSQDEGLRHSTDTQYF
13 | NA | TRBJ2-5 | NA | TRBV11-2 | CASSTPRRRTQYF